The source of this T cell receptor (beta chain) is a study of CD8+ T cells in alopecia areata. Background on the study: Treated patients took oral tofacitinib at 5 to 10 mg twice daily. The protocol delivered tofacitinib for 6 to 18 months, then withdrew it for 6 months.

Germline V lookup: CDR1 KGHSH, CDR2 LQKENI. The CDR3 runs 12 residues. V shed 0 bases and J shed 4 bases, with 1 base lying between them. The authors extracted RNA and reverse transcribed it into cDNA as the sequencing template. Assay: immunoSEQ multiplex PCR; the TCRdb copy retains only in-frame clones and omits some. The sample consists of some 10,000 clones, 55% to 65% of them appearing once. Peripheral blood, together with lesional scalp punch biopsies, was collected from alopecia areata patients. This material consisted of skin, taken at week 0. The chain carries TRBV18 and TRBJ1-5; D not resolved. This receptor was obtained from a human donor with alopecia areata. The DNA of the CDR3 is TGTGCCAGCTCACCACCGAATCAGCCCCAGCATTTT. Translated: CASSPPNQPQHF.